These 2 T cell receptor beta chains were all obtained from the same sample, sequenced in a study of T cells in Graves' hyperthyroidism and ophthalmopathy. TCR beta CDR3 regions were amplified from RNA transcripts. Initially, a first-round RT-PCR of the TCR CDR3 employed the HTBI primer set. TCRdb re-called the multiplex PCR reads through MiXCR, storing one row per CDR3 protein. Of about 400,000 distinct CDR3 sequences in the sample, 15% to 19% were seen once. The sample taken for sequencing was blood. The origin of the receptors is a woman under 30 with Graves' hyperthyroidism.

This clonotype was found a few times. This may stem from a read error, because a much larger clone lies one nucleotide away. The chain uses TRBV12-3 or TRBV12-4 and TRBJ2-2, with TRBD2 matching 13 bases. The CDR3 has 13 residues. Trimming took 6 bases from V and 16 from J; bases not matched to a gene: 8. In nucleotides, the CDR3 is TGTGCCAGCAGGGCAGGGACTAGCGGGGCCCGGTTTTTT. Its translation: CASRAGTSGARFF.

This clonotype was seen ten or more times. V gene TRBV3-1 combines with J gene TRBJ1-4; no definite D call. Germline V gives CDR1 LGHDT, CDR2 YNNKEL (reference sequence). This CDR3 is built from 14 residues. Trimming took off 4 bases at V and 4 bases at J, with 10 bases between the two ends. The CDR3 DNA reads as TGTGCCAGCAGCCCCGTGTCAAGTAATGAAAAACTGTTTTTT. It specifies CASSPVSSNEKLFF.